This T cell receptor (beta chain) was recovered during a study of tumor and adjacent non-tumor tissue in lung cancer. Study information: The cohort had around eleven adenocarcinoma, 2 squamous cell and 1 small cell patients.

The germline V gene has CDR1 SGHNT and CDR2 YENEEA. The CDR3 is made up of 12 amino acids. V dropped 4 bases and J dropped 13 bases, with 14 bases sitting between them. Study-wide findings and caveats: Normal lung showed higher cumulative top 100 clone frequency than tumor.

To note about this clonotype: The target antigen is unknown.

No cell sorting was done before RNA was extracted from the tissue. Three rounds of nested PCR, following a modified ARM-PCR protocol, produced the TCRbeta library. A single record per CDR3 protein comes from TCRdb applying MiXCR to the multiplex PCR reads. The data hold about 79,000 distinct CDR3 sequences, with about two thirds observed a single time. The chain couples TRBV11-3 to TRBJ2-1; possibly TRBD2 for D (5 bases). This receptor was identified in a woman aged 40 to 50 with non-small cell lung cancer. The sequenced sample consisted of lung tumor tissue. Here the CDR3 reads CASSWERVEQFF. CDR3 DNA: TGTGCCAGCAGCTGGGAGAGGGTCGAACAGTTCTTC.